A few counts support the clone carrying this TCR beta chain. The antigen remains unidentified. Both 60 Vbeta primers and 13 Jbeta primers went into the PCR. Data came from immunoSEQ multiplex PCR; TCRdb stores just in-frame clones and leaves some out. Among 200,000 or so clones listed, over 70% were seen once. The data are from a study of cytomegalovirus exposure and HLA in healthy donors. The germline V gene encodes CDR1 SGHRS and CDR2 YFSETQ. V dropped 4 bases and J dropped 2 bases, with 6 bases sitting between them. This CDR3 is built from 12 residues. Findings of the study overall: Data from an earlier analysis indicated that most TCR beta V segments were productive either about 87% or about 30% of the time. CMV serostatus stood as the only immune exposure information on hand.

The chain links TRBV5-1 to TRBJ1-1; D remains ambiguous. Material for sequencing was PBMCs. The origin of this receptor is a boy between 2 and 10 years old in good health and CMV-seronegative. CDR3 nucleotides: TGCGCCAGCAGCCAGGTTAACACTGAAGCTTTCTTT. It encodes CASSQVNTEAFF.